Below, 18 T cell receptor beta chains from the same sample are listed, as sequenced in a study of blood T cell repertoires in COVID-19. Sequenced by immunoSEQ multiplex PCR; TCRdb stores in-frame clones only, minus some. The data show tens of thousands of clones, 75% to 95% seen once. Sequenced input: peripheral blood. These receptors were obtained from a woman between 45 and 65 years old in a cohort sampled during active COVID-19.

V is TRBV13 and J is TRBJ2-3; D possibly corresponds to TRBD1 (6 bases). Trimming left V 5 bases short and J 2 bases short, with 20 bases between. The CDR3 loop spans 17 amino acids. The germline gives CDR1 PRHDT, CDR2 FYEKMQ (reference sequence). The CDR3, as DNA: TGTGCCAGCAGCCTCACCCCTCACACAGGGCACACAGATACGCAGTATTTT. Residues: CASSLTPHTGHTDTQYF. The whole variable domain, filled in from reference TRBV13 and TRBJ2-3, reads AAGVIQSPRHLIKEKRETATLKCYPIPRHDTVYWYQQGPGQDPQFLISFYEKMQSDKGSIPDRFSAQQFSDYHSELNMSSLELGDSALYFCASSLTPHTGHTDTQYFGPGTRLTVL.

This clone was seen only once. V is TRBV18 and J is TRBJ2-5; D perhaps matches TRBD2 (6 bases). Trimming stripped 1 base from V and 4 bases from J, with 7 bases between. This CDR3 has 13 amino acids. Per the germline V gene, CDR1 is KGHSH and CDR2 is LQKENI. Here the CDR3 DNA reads TGTGCCAGCTCACCACTGGGAGGAGAGACCCAGTACTTC. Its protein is CASSPLGGETQYF.

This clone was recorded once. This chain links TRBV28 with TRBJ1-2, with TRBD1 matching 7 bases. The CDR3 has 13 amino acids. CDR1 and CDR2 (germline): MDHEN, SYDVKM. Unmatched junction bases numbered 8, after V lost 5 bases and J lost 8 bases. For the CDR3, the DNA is TGTGCCAGCAGTGCGGCAGGGGGTCGGGGCTACACCTTC. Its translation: CASSAAGGRGYTF.

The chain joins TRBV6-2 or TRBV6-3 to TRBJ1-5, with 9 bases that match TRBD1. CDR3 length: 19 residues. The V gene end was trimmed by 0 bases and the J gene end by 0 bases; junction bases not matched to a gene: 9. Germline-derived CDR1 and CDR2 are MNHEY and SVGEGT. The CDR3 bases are TGTGCCAGCAGTTACTCGGGACAGGGAGTTTTTGATAGCAATCAGCCCCAGCATTTT. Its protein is CASSYSGQGVFDSNQPQHF.

CDR3 bases: TGTGCCAGCAGTGACTCGACCAGGGGAGATTCACCCCTCCACTTT. This gives the protein CASSDSTRGDSPLHF. The chain links TRBV6-4 to TRBJ1-6; TRBD1 might be the D (6 bases). V lost 0 bases and J lost 8, with 11 bases in between. This CDR3 has 15 amino acids. Germline CDR1 and CDR2: MRHNA and SNTAGT.

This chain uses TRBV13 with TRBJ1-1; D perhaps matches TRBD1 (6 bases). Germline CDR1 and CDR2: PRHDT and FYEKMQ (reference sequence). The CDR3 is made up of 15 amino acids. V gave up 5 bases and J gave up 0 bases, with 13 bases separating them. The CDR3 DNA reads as TGTGCCAGCAGCCCAGACAGGCACATGAACACTGAAGCTTTCTTT. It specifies CASSPDRHMNTEAFF.

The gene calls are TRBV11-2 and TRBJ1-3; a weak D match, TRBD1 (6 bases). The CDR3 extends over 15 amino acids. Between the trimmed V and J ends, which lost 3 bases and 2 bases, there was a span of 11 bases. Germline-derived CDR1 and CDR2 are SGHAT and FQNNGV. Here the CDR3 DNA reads TGTGCCAGCAGCTTCAGGGGCGAGCCTGGAAACACCATATATTTT. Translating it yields CASSFRGEPGNTIYF.

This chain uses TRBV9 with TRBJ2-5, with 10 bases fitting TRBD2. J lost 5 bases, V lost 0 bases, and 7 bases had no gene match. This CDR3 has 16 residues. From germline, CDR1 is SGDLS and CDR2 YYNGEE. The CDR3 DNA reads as TGTGCCAGCAGCGTAGGAGGTAGCGGGGGGCCGGAGACCCAGTACTTC. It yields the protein CASSVGGSGGPETQYF.

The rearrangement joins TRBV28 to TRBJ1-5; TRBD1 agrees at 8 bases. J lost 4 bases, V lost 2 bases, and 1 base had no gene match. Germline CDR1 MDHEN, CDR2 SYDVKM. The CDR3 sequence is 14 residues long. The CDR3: CASSLRQGNQPQHF. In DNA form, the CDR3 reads TGTGCCAGCAGTTTAAGACAGGGGAATCAGCCCCAGCATTTT.

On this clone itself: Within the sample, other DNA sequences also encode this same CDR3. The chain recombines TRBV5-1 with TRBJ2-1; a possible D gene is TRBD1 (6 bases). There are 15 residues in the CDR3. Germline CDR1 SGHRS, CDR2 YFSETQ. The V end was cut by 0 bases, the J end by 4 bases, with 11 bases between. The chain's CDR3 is CASSLEGESYNEQFF. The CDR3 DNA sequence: TGCGCCAGCAGCTTGGAGGGGGAGAGTTACAATGAGCAGTTCTTC.

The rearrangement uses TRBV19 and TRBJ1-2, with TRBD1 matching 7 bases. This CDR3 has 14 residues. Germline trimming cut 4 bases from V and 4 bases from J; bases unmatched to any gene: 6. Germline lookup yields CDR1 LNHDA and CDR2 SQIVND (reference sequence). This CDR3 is CASSTLGQAYGYTF. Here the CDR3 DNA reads TGTGCCAGTAGTACCCTTGGACAGGCCTATGGCTACACCTTC.

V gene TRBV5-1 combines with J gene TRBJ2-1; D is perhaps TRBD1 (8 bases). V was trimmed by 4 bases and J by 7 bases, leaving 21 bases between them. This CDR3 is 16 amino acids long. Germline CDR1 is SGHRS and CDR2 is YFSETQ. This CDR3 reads CASSPQTGGGTNEQFF. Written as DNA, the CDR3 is TGCGCCAGCAGCCCTCAAACAGGGGGGGGTACGAATGAGCAGTTCTTC.

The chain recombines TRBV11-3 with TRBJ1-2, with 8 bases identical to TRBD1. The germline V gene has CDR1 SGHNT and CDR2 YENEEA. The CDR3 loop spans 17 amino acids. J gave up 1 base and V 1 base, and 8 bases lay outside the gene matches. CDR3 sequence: CASSLGEGQGSNYGYTF. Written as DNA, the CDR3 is TGTGCCAGCAGCTTAGGGGAAGGACAGGGAAGTAACTATGGCTACACCTTC.

The CDR3 loop is CASSLNRGSGELFF. CDR3 DNA sequence: TGTGCCAGCAGCTTAAATCGGGGGAGCGGGGAGCTGTTTTTT. The V call is TRBV11-3, the J call TRBJ2-2, with a possible D match to TRBD2 (6 bases). The V end lost 2 bases, the J end lost 7 bases, and 11 bases lay between the germline ends. In germline, CDR1 is SGHNT, CDR2 YENEEA. The CDR3 covers 14 residues.

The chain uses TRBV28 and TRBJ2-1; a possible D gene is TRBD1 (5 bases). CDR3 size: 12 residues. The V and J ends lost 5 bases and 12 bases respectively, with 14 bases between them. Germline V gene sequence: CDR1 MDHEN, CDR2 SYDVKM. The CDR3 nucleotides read TGTGCCAGCAGTGGAGAGCCTAGGGGGCAGTTCTTC. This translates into CASSGEPRGQFF.

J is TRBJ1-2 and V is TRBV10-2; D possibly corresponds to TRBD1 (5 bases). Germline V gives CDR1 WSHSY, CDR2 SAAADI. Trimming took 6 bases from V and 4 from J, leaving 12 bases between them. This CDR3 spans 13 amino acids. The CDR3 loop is CASRETGSYGYTF. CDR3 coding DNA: TGCGCCAGCAGGGAAACAGGTTCCTATGGCTACACCTTC.

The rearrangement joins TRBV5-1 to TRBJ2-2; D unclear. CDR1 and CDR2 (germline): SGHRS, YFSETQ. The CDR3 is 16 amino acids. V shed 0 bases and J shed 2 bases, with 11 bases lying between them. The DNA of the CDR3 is TGCGCCAGCAGCTTGGATTCCTACAGTAACACCGGGGAGCTGTTTTTT. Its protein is CASSLDSYSNTGELFF. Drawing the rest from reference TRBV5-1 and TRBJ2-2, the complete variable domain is KAGVTQTPRYLIKTRGQQVTLSCSPISGHRSVSWYQQTPGQGLQFLFEYFSETQRNKGNFPGRFSGRQFSNSRSEMNVSTLELGDSALYLCASSLDSYSNTGELFFGEGSRLTVL.

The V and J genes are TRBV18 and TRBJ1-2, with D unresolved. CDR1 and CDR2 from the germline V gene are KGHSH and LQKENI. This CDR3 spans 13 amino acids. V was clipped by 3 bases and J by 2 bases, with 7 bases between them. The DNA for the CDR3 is TGTGCCAGCTCACCGGGCAGAAACTATGGCTACACCTTC. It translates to CASSPGRNYGYTF. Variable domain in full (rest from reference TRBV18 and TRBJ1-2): NAGVMQNPRHLVRRRGQEARLRCSPMKGHSHVYWYRQLPEEGLKFMVYLQKENIIDESGMPKERFSAEFPKEGPSILRIQQVVRGDSAAYFCASSPGRNYGYTFGSGTRLTVV.